These 18 T cell receptor beta chains originate from one sample sequenced in a study of cytomegalovirus exposure and HLA in healthy donors. The PCR employed 60 Vbeta primers together with 13 Jbeta primers. TCRdb keeps only in-frame clones here, not all; method: immunoSEQ multiplex PCR. The sample shows more than 95,000 clones, 65% to 90% of them seen only once. The sequencing input was PBMCs. These receptors came from a woman between 25 and 40 years old in good health and CMV-seronegative.

J is TRBJ2-7 and V is TRBV2, with D possibly TRBD2 on 7 matching bases. The CDR3 runs 20 residues. Trimming removed 4 bases at V and 0 bases at J, with 28 bases between. Germline assignment: CDR1 SNHLY and CDR2 FYNNEI. The CDR3 is CASSGSELFPGGTFSYEQYF. The CDR3, as DNA: TGTGCCAGCAGTGGATCTGAACTTTTTCCGGGGGGCACCTTCTCCTACGAGCAGTACTTC.

The genes are TRBV2 and TRBJ2-7, with 7 nucleotides matching TRBD2. The V gene end was trimmed by 6 bases and the J gene end by 1 base; junction bases not matched to a gene: 3. There are 13 residues in the CDR3. Germline loops: CDR1 SNHLY, CDR2 FYNNEI. CDR3 in DNA: TGTGCCAGCAGGGGCGGGAGTTCCTACGAGCAGTACTTC. The encoded protein is CASRGGSSYEQYF. Together with reference TRBV2 and TRBJ2-7, the CDR3 gives the full variable domain: EPEVTQTPSHQVTQMGQEVILRCVPISNHLYFYWYRQILGQKVEFLVSFYNNEISEKSEIFDDQFSVERPDGSNFTLKIRSTKLEDSAMYFCASRGGSSYEQYFGPGTRLTVT.

The CDR3 coding sequence is TGCACCAGCAGCCACAATAGCGGAGCAGGATCCACAGATACGCAGTATTTT. It translates to CTSSHNSGAGSTDTQYF. This rearrangement joins TRBV1 to TRBJ2-3; the table's D call, TRBD2, has no DNA check behind it. TRBV1 is assigned pseudogene status. The CDR3 has 17 amino acids.

This clone was observed a single time. The V gene is TRBV7-2, the J gene TRBJ2-2; tentative D call: TRBD1 (5 bases). V was pared by 7 bases and J by 7 bases, with 16 bases between. From germline, CDR1 is SGHTA and CDR2 FQGNSA. CDR3 length: 14 residues. DNA for the CDR3: TGTGCCAGCAAGGGGCCCCTGTCGGTCGGGGAGCTGTTTTTT. Amino acid sequence: CASKGPLSVGELFF.

The chain couples TRBV10-3 to TRBJ1-1, with 9 bases aligning to TRBD1. The CDR3 contains 14 residues. Germline-derived CDR1 and CDR2 are ENHRY and SYGVKD. The V and J ends lost 3 bases and 1 base, in that order; junction bases with no gene match: 0. CDR3 sequence: CAISEQGANTEAFF. The CDR3 DNA reads TGTGCCATCAGTGAACAGGGGGCGAACACTGAAGCTTTCTTT.

The genes are TRBV5-6 and TRBJ2-1; TRBD1 might be the D (6 bases). The length of the CDR3 is 17 residues. CDR1 and CDR2 (germline): SGHDT, YYEEEE. The V gene lost 7 bases and the J gene lost 0 bases, with 20 bases spanning the gap. The CDR3 nucleotides are TGTGCCAGCCACTCGTCACAGGGACGCGACTCCTACAATGAGCAGTTCTTC. Its translation: CASHSSQGRDSYNEQFF.

This chain joins TRBV7-9 and TRBJ2-3; 7 nucleotides match TRBD2. V lost 5 bases, J lost 0 bases, and 5 bases stayed unmatched. The germline V gene has CDR1 SEHNR and CDR2 FQNEAQ (reference sequence). This CDR3 has 15 residues. The CDR3 DNA is TGTGCCAGCAGCCCGAGCGGGACTAGCACAGATACGCAGTATTTT. It codes for CASSPSGTSTDTQYF.

This chain links TRBV2 with TRBJ2-1; tentatively, D is TRBD2 (6 bases). V was shortened by 6 bases and J by 1 base, with 13 bases between the two germline ends. The germline V gene encodes CDR1 SNHLY and CDR2 FYNNEI. This CDR3 has 15 amino acids. CDR3 DNA sequence: TGTGCCAGCAGCGGAGGGGCGGTTTCCTACAATGAGCAGTTCTTC. As protein: CASSGGAVSYNEQFF.

The V and J genes are TRBV11-2 and TRBJ2-1; a possible D gene is TRBD1 (6 bases). The CDR3 extends over 16 amino acids. The V gene's germline CDR1 is SGHAT and CDR2 FQNNGV. Deletions cut 4 bases from V and 5 bases from J, with 18 bases between. The CDR3 is CASSSGAFAPDNEQFF. The CDR3 region has the DNA TGTGCCAGCAGCTCAGGGGCATTTGCCCCAGACAATGAGCAGTTCTTC.

The sample holds one count of this clone. V gene TRBV10-3 combines with J gene TRBJ1-3, with a tentative D call TRBD1 (5 bases). The CDR3 spans 13 residues. With 9 bases removed from V and 0 bases from J, the gap between germline ends came to 9 bases. Germline CDR1 and CDR2: ENHRY and SYGVKD. In DNA, the CDR3 is TGTGCCATGACAGCTAGCTCTGGAAACACCATATATTTT. Amino acids: CAMTASSGNTIYF.

The V gene is TRBV27, the J gene TRBJ2-7; 8 bases align to TRBD1. The J segment lost 4 bases and the V segment lost 2 bases, leaving 7 bases of the junction unmatched. The CDR3 is made up of 15 amino acids. Germline V CDR1 and CDR2: MNHEY, SMNVEV (reference sequence). Here the CDR3 reads CASSLSRTGRYEQYF. In DNA form, the CDR3 reads TGTGCCAGCAGTTTAAGCCGGACAGGGAGATACGAGCAGTACTTC.

The V and J genes are TRBV2 and TRBJ2-2; maybe TRBD1 (6 bases). Trimming left V 3 bases short and J 6 bases short, with 11 bases between. Germline lookup yields CDR1 SNHLY and CDR2 FYNNEI. The CDR3 consists of 14 residues. This CDR3 is CASSDLKGAGELFF. CDR3 nucleotide sequence: TGTGCCAGCAGTGACTTGAAGGGGGCCGGGGAGCTGTTTTTT.

This rearrangement joins TRBV5-1 to TRBJ2-5; D not certain. The better agreement between TRBJ2-7 and the DNA end casts doubt on the J call. Germline V gene lookup returns CDR1 SGHRS and CDR2 YFSETQ. The CDR3 is made up of 13 amino acids. The CDR3 spells CASSPLSSYEQYF. In DNA form, the CDR3 reads TGCGCCAGCAGCCCCCTCTCGTCATACGAGCAGTACTTC.

This chain uses TRBV19 with TRBJ2-6, with D tentatively TRBD2 (5 bases). V was pared by 2 bases and J by 0 bases, with 14 bases between. The germline gives CDR1 LNHDA, CDR2 SQIVND (reference sequence). This CDR3 comprises 18 residues. The CDR3 coding sequence is TGTGCCAGTAGTATAACTAGAGAGAAAATCTCTGGGGCCAACGTCCTGACTTTC. It yields the protein CASSITREKISGANVLTF.

This clone came up a few times. V is TRBV11-2 and J is TRBJ1-2; no definite D call. Germline CDR1 and CDR2: SGHAT and FQNNGV. Trimming cost V 5 bases and J 4 bases, with 14 bases left between them. This CDR3 has 14 residues. CDR3 amino acids: CASSPRVAGYGYTF. The CDR3 bases are TGTGCCAGCAGCCCGCGGGTGGCAGGCTATGGCTACACCTTC. Based on the CDR3 plus reference TRBV11-2 and TRBJ1-2, the full variable domain is EAGVAQSPRYKIIEKRQSVAFWCNPISGHATLYWYQQILGQGPKLLIQFQNNGVVDDSQLPKDRFSAERLKGVDSTLKIQPAKLEDSAVYLCASSPRVAGYGYTFGSGTRLTVV.

The rearrangement links TRBV13 to TRBJ1-6; 10 nucleotides align to TRBD1. CDR1 and CDR2 from the germline V gene are PRHDT and FYEKMQ (reference sequence). After removal of 0 bases from V and 6 bases from J, the junction contained 5 bases not matched to a gene. The CDR3 length is 17 residues. CDR3 coding DNA: TGTGCCAGCAGCTTAGGAGGGACAGGGGCGATTAATTCACCCCTCCACTTT. Translation: CASSLGGTGAINSPLHF.

This rearrangement joins TRBV10-2 to TRBJ2-5; 9 bases are a match to TRBD2. Germline V lookup: CDR1 WSHSY, CDR2 SAAADI. Unmatched junction bases numbered 4, after V lost 6 bases and J lost 5 bases. The length of the CDR3 is 13 residues. DNA for the CDR3: TGCGCCAGCAGCGCGGGGGGGAGGGAGACCCAGTACTTC. Encoded protein: CASSAGGRETQYF.

This clone has only a few counts. J is TRBJ1-5 and V is TRBV10-3; D is possibly TRBD1 (6 bases). Germline lookup yields CDR1 ENHRY and CDR2 SYGVKD. V lost 9 bases to trimming and J lost 4 bases, with 13 bases between them. The CDR3 length is 13 residues. The CDR3 DNA follows: TGTGCCATTCGGACAGAAGGTAATCAGCCCCAGCATTTT. Protein: CAIRTEGNQPQHF.